This TCR beta chain was recovered during a study of cytomegalovirus exposure and HLA in healthy donors. Study context: As an earlier analysis found, 150 million to 200 million T cells yielded approximately 100 million unique TCR beta sequences. When 350 to 500 donors were genotyped, roughly 82% of them were found to fall in the Caucasian-associated ancestry cluster.

The donors comprised healthy bone marrow donors. This CDR3 has 14 amino acids. J was trimmed by 3 bases and V by 5 bases; bases with no gene match: 3. Germline values: CDR1 MRHNA, CDR2 SNTAGT. Findings and limits, study-wide: For most subjects, TCR beta sequences were reported to predict HLA-A and HLA-B alleles with accuracy.

60 Vbeta and 13 Jbeta primers were used in PCR. The method was immunoSEQ multiplex PCR; TCRdb's version includes in-frame clones alone and lacks a portion of them. The sample has approximately 84,000 clones; less than 80% are singletons. Of note for this clone: Its antigen is as yet unknown.

V usage is TRBV6-4 and J usage is TRBJ2-2, with 7 bases lining up with TRBD1. The source material was PBMCs. This clonotype originated in a middle-aged man in good health and CMV-seropositive. This CDR3 is CASSSDRDTGELFF. CDR3 nucleotide sequence: TGTGCCAGCAGTTCCGACAGGGACACCGGGGAGCTGTTTTTT.